This record covers a single T cell receptor (beta chain). Donors in Cohort 3 who had recovered were those with two negative PCRs, healthcare professional clearance, or resolution of their symptoms. Authors' methods: It was from reference gene primer amplification that nucleated cell counts were estimated. This table comes from immunoSEQ multiplex PCR, and its TCRdb copy is limited to in-frame clones, with some not included. The DNA was the basis for D and trimming; V, J and clone size are from that table. This table holds around 130,000 clones, 75% to 90% found once. The data were taken from a study of blood T cell repertoires in COVID-19. Across the study: From T cells, B-cell-depleted T cells, or PBMCs came the material, which was cDNA or gDNA.

V lost 8 bases, J lost 4 bases, and 13 bases stayed unmatched. The CDR3 sequence is 15 residues long. Germline CDR1 LGHNA, CDR2 YNFKEQ. Sample: PBMCs or T cells enriched from blood (not recorded which). This chain links TRBV4-2 with TRBJ1-2; 7 bases line up with TRBD1. The source is a man younger than 45 who had recovered from COVID-19. CDR3 sequence reads: CASGEGGRGVYGYTF. DNA of the CDR3: TGTGCCAGCGGGGAAGGGGGCAGGGGTGTCTATGGCTACACCTTC.